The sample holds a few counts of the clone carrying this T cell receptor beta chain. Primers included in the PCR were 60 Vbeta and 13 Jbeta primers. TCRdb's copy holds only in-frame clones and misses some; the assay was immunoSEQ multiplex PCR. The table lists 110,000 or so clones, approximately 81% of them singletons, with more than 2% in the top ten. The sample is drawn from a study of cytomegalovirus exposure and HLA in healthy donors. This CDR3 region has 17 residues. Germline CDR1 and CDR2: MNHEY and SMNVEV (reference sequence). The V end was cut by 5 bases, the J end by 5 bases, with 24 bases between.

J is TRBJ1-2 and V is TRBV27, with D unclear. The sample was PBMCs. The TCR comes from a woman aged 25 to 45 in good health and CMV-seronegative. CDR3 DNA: TGTGCCAGCAGTCCCCGGTCGACCTCCCAAAGCGCTTATGGCTACACCTTC. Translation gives CASSPRSTSQSAYGYTF.